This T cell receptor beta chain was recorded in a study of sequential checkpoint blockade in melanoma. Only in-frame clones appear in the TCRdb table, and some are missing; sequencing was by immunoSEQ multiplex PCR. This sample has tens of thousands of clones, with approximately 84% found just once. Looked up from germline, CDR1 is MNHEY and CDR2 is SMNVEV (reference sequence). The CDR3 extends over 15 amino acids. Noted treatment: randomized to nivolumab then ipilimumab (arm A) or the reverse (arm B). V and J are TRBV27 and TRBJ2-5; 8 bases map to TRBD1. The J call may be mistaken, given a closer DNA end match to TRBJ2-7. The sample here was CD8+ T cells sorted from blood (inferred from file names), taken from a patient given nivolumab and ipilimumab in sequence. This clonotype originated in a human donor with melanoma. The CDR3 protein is CASSIDRGGRVEQYF. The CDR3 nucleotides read TGTGCCAGCAGTATAGACAGGGGCGGGCGGGTCGAGCAGTACTTC.